This T cell receptor beta chain emerged from a study of control samples from healthy donors and cancer patients. The CDR3 loop spans 13 amino acids. V lost 6 bases and J 4 bases, leaving 10 bases between the germline ends. The table came from immunoSEQ multiplex PCR; TCRdb's copy has only in-frame clones and leaves some out. The repertoire holds under 60,000 clones, with 85% to 95% as singletons. Sequencing input: blood. This receptor was obtained from a man aged 30 to 45 in good health. V usage is TRBV12-3 or TRBV12-4 and J usage is TRBJ1-5; D is ambiguous. The CDR3 DNA sequence: TGTGCCAGCAGCCTCCTAAGGAATCAGCCCCAGCATTTT. Translation gives CASSLLRNQPQHF.